This entry describes one T cell receptor beta chain. Its cognate antigen is unknown. Trimming shortened V by 7 bases and J by 7 bases, and 23 bases separated the two germline ends. Germline V lookup: CDR1 SGHAT, CDR2 FQNNGV. CDR3 length equals 16 residues. The data derive from a study of T cell responses to AZD1222 COVID-19 vaccine. Study-wide results and caveats: There were mostly white British donors and more females than males, and clonal diversity was possibly underestimated. Rises in breadth and depth of Spike-specific TCRs came after two AZD1222 doses. Researchers report vaccine-associated CD4 TCRs spanning spike, with dominance at 160-218 and 743-854. There were repertoire samples only from the period after the peak T cell response.

Only in-frame clones appear in the TCRdb table, and some are missing; sequencing was by immunoSEQ multiplex PCR. Seen here are about 140,000 clones, 70% to 90% observed once, and the top ten hold 3% to 4.5%. V and J are TRBV11-2 and TRBJ2-1; tentatively, D is TRBD1 (6 bases). This specimen was peripheral blood, taken on day 0 of AZD1222 vaccination. The TCR sequence derives from an adult in good health. As DNA, the CDR3 is TGTGCCAGCACGGAAATCAGGGGCCCCCGACTGAATGAGCAGTTCTTC. Translating it yields CASTEIRGPRLNEQFF.